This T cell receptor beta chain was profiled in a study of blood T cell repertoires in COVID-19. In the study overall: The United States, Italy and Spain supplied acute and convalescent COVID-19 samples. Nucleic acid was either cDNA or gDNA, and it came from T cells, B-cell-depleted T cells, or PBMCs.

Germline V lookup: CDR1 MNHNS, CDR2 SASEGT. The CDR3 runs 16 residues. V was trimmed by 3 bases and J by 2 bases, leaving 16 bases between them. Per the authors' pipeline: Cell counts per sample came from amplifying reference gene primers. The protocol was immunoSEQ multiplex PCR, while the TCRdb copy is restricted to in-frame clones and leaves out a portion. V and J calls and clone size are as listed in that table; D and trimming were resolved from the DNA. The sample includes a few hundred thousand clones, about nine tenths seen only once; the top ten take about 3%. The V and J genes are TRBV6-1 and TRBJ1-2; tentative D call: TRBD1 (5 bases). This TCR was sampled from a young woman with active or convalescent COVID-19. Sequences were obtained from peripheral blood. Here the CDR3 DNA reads TGTGCCAGCAGTGATAATTACGGGGGTGGAAACTATGGCTACACCTTC. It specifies CASSDNYGGGNYGYTF.